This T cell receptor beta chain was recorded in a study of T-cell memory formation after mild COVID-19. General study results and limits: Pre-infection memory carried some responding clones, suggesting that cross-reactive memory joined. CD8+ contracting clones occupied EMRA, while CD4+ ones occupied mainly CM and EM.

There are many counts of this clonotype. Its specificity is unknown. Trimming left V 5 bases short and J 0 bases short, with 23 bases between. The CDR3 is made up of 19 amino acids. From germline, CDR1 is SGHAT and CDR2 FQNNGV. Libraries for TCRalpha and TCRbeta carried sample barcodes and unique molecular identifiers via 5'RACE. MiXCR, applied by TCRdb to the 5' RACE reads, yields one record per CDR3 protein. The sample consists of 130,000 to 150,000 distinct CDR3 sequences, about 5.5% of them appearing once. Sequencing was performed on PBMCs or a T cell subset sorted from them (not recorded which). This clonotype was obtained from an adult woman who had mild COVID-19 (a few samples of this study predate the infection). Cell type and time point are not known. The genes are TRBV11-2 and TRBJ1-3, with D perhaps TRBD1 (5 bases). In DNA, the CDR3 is TGTGCCAGCAGCCCACGCGATAGGGGCCACCAGAACTCTGGAAACACCATATATTTT. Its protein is CASSPRDRGHQNSGNTIYF.